This TCR beta chain derives from a study of blood T cells in healthy people across ages. Study information: About one barcoded beta molecule per two T cells was captured by template switching.

This clonotype was counted many times. No antigen is known for it. Whole-study findings and limits: Changes in expanded clonotypes were possibly confounded, as the CMV status of donors was unknown. Long-lived donors carried more naive CD4+ cells and greater diversity than aged donors. It was not possible, with unsorted PBMCs, to conclusively compare naive and antigen-experienced cells.

Trimming shortened V by 0 bases and J by 0 bases, and 8 bases separated the two germline ends. Germline CDR1 and CDR2: SGDLS and YYNGEE. The CDR3 runs 15 residues. Combining a sample-barcoded 5' primer with a J-beta primer mix, a second PCR ran for about 6 to 12 cycles. One entry per CDR3 protein, called by TCRdb with MiXCR from the 5' RACE reads. The data hold approximately 1,000,000 distinct CDR3 sequences, with more than 30% observed a single time. The sequence was collected from a man younger than 30 in good health. Sequenced: blood. The V call is TRBV9, the J call TRBJ2-3; the D gene is possibly TRBD1 (5 bases). The CDR3 bases are TGTGCCAGCAGCGTAGGGGGCGTTAGCACAGATACGCAGTATTTT. The encoded protein is CASSVGGVSTDTQYF.